This T cell receptor beta chain derives from a study of blood T cell repertoires in COVID-19. Data came from immunoSEQ multiplex PCR; TCRdb stores just in-frame clones and leaves some out. The table includes 300,000 to 350,000 clones, roughly 87% detected once. Germline CDR1 MDHEN, CDR2 SYDVKM. The trim removed 6 bases at V and 5 bases at J, leaving 4 bases unmatched. The CDR3 extends over 13 amino acids. J is TRBJ1-2 and V is TRBV28, with 9 positions matching TRBD1. This clonotype was sampled from a woman aged 25 to 39 who had recovered from COVID-19. The sequenced sample was PBMCs or T cells enriched from blood (not recorded which). The CDR3 DNA follows: TGTGCCAGCAGCGCCGGGACAGGGTATGGCTACACCTTC. This sequence encodes CASSAGTGYGYTF.